What follows describes a single TCR beta chain. These data originate in a study of blood T cell repertoires in COVID-19. Study-wide context: COVID-19 samples collected from the United States, Italy and Spain covered acute and convalescent phases. T cells, B-cell-depleted T cells, or PBMCs provided the cDNA or gDNA that served as material.

V was trimmed by 0 bases and J by 0 bases, leaving 8 bases between them. The germline V gene encodes CDR1 LGHNA and CDR2 YSLEER. The CDR3 has 16 residues. Authors' methods: Amplification from reference gene primers served as the basis for estimated nucleated cell counts. Profiling relied on immunoSEQ multiplex PCR, and the TCRdb table lists in-frame clones only, not all of them. The DNA was the basis for D and trimming; V, J and clone size are from that table. Among over 250,000 clones listed, roughly four fifths were seen once. This receptor was taken from a woman between 50 and 59 years old who had recovered from COVID-19. The chain joins TRBV4-3 to TRBJ2-2, with D unresolved. Sequencing was performed on peripheral blood. The CDR3 DNA sequence: TGCGCCAGCAGCCAAGACACAGTAGCGAACACCGGGGAGCTGTTTTTT. Its protein product is CASSQDTVANTGELFF.